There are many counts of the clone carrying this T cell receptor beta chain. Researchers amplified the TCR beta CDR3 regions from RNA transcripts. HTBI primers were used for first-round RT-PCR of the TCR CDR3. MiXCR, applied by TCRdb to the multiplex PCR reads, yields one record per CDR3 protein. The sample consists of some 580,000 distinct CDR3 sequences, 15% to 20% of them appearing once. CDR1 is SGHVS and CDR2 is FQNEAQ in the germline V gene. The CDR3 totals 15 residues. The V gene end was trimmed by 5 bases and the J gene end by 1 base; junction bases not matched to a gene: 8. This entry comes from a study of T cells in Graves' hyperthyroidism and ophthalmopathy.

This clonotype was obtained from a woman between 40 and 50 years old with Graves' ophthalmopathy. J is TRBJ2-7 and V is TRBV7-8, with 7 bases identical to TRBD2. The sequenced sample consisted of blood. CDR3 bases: TGTGCCAGCAGCCCAAGCCGGACTAGATCCTACGAGCAGTACTTC. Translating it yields CASSPSRTRSYEQYF.